This T cell receptor beta chain was recorded in a study of cytomegalovirus exposure and HLA in healthy donors. Study at large: Unique TCRs numbering roughly 85 million, obtained from HLA-typed donors, made up an early data release.

PCR amplification relied on 60 Vbeta primers (plus 13 Jbeta primers). Here immunoSEQ multiplex PCR was the method, and the copy in TCRdb shows in-frame clones only, minus some. Found here are about 190,000 clones, over 70% of them singletons; the top ten hold 1.6%. With 3 bases removed from V and 5 bases from J, the gap between germline ends came to 7 bases. Germline CDR1 is SGHVS and CDR2 is FQNEAQ. The CDR3 has 13 residues. Broader study findings: The only immune exposure information that was available was CMV serostatus. Specificity of three CMV-associated chains for CMV antigens was verified in vitro. Later analysis demonstrated an association between a missense DCLRE1C variant and TCR beta V- and J-gene trimming.

Details on this clone: Its matching antigen is unknown.

This sequence was found in a woman aged 18 to 35 in good health and CMV-seronegative. The chain has TRBV7-8 and TRBJ1-4, with unresolved D. The sequencing sample was made of PBMCs. The CDR3 coding sequence is TGTGCCAGCAGCTTTCTCGTGAATGAAAAACTGTTTTTT. Translated, it gives CASSFLVNEKLFF.